What follows describes a single T cell receptor beta chain. Its antigen is unknown. There are 15 residues in the CDR3. Germline CDR1 SEHNR, CDR2 FQNEAQ (reference sequence). Between the trimmed V and J ends, which lost 1 base and 3 bases, there was a span of 12 bases. This entry is derived from a study of STAT3 mutations in large granular lymphocyte leukemia. Study-level findings and limits: Every T-LGLL patient had at least one immunodominant TCRbeta clonotype. All newly emerging clones after therapy were STAT3 wild type. A small but highly pathogenic clone may have been missed.

Assay used: immunoSEQ multiplex PCR; TCRdb lists only in-frame clones, some missing. The sample lists 1,500 to 2,000 clones, 60% to 70% occurring once. The chain has TRBV7-9 and TRBJ1-2, with D perhaps TRBD1 (6 bases). Input material: peripheral blood mononuclear cells. The clonotype comes from a man aged 45-60 years with T-cell large granular lymphocyte leukemia. Some clones in this sample may be carry-over from other donors' samples. The CDR3: CASSLDEGGDYGYTF. CDR3 bases: TGTGCCAGCAGCTTAGATGAAGGGGGAGACTATGGCTACACCTTC.